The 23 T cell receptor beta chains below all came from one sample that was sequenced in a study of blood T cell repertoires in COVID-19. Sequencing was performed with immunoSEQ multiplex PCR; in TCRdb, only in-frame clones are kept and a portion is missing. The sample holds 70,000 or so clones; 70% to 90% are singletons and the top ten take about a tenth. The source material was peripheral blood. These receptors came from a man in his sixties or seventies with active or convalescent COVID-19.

The CDR3 region is CASSLLLLSYNEQFF. The CDR3 DNA is TGTGCCAGCAGCTTGTTACTCCTCTCCTACAATGAGCAGTTCTTC. The J gene is TRBJ2-1, the V gene TRBV5-5; D remains ambiguous. Germline assignment: CDR1 SGHKS and CDR2 YYEKEE (reference sequence). The CDR3 is 15 amino acids. Deletions cut 1 base from V and 0 bases from J, with 8 bases between.

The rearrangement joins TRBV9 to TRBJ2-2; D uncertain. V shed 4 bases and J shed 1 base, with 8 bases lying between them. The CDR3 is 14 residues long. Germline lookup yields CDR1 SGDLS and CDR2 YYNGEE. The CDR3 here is CASSPSGNTGELFF. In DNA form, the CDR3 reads TGTGCCAGCAGCCCCTCCGGGAACACCGGGGAGCTGTTTTTT.

The CDR3, as DNA: TGTGCCAGCAGTTACTCTCAGGGGCATTTGATTGAAGCTTTCTTT. Encoded protein: CASSYSQGHLIEAFF. V is TRBV6-5 and J is TRBJ1-1, with a tentative D call TRBD1 (6 bases). The germline V gene has CDR1 MNHEY and CDR2 SVGAGI. V was clipped by 0 bases and J by 7 bases, with 15 bases between them. The CDR3 is 15 residues long.

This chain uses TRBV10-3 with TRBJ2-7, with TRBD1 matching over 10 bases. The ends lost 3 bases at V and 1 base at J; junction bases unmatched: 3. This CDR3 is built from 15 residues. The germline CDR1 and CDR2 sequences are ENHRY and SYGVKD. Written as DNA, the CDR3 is TGTGCCATCAGTGAAAGGGACAGGGGTTCCTACGAGCAGTACTTC. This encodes CAISERDRGSYEQYF.

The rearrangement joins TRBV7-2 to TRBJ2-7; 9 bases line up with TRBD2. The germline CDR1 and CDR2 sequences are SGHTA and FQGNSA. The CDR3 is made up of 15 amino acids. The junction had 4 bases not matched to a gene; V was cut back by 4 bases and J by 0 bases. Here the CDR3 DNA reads TGTGCCAGCAGCTCGAGCGGGGGGAGCTCCTACGAGCAGTACTTC. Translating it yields CASSSSGGSSYEQYF.

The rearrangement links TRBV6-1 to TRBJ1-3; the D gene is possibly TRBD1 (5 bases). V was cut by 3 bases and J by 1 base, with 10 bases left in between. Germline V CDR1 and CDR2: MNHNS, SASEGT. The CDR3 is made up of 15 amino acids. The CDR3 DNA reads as TGTGCCAGCAGTGAGGCAGGGAGGTCTGGAAACACCATATATTTT. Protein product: CASSEAGRSGNTIYF.

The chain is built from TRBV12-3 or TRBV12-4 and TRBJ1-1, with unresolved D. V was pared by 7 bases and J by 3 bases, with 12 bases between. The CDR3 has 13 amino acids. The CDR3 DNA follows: TGTGCCAGCAAAGTATCGCGGGACACTGAAGCTTTCTTT. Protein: CASKVSRDTEAFF.

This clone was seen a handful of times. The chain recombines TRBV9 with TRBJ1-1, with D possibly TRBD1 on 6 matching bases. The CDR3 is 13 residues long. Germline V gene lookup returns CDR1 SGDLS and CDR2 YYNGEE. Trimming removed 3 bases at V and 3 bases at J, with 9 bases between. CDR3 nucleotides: TGTGCCAGCAGCGCCGACAGGCACACTGAAGCTTTCTTT. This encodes CASSADRHTEAFF.

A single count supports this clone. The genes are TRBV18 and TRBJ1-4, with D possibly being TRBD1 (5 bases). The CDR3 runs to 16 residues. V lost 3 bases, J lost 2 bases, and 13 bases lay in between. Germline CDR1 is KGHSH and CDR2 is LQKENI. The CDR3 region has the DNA TGTGCCAGCTCACCCACCGGGGGACGGACTAATGAAAAACTGTTTTTT. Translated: CASSPTGGRTNEKLFF. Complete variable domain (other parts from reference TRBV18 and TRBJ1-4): NAGVMQNPRHLVRRRGQEARLRCSPMKGHSHVYWYRQLPEEGLKFMVYLQKENIIDESGMPKERFSAEFPKEGPSILRIQQVVRGDSAAYFCASSPTGGRTNEKLFFGSGTQLSVL.

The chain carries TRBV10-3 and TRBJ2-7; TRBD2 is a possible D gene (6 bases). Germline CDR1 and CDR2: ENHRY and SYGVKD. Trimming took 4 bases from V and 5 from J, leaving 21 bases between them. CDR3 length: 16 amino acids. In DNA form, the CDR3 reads TGTGCCATCAGTGCCAGAGGTCGGGGAGGCGACAACGAGCAGTACTTC. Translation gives CAISARGRGGDNEQYF.

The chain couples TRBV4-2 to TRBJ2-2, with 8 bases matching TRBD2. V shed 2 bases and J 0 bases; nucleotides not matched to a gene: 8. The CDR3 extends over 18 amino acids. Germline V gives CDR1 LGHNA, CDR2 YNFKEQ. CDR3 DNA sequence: TGTGCCAGCAGCCAACTCCCCCTAGCGGGCACGAACACCGGGGAGCTGTTTTTT. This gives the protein CASSQLPLAGTNTGELFF.

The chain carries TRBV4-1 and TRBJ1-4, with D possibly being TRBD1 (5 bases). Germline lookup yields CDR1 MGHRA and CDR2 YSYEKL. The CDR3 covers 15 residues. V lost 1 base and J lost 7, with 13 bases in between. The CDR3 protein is CASSQVGGVREKLFF. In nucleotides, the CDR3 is TGCGCCAGCAGCCAAGTTGGGGGGGTTCGTGAAAAACTGTTTTTT.

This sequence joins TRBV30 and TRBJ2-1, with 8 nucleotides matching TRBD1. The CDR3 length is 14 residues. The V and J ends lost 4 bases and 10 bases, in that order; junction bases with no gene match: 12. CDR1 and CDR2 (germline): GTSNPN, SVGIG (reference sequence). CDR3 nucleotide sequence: TGTGCCTGGAAAGGACAGGGTCGGCTCTGGGAGCAGTTCTTC. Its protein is CAWKGQGRLWEQFF. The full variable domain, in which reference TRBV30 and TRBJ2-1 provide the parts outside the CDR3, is SQTIHQWPATLVQPVGSPLSLECTVEGTSNPNLYWYRQAAGRGLQLLFYSVGIGQISSEVPQNLSASRPQDRQFILSSKKLLLSDSGFYLCAWKGQGRLWEQFFGPGTRLTVL.

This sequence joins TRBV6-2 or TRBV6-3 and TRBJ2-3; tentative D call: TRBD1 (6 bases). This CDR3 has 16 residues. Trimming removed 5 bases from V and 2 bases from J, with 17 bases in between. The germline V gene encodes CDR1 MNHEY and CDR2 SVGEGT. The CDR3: CASSPRGVLNTDTQYF. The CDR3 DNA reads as TGTGCCAGCAGTCCCAGGGGAGTCCTAAACACAGATACGCAGTATTTT.

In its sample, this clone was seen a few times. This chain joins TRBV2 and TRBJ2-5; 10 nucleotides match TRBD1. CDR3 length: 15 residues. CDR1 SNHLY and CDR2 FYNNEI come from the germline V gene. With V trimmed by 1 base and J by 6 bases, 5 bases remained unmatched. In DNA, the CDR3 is TGTGCCAGCAGTGAAGGACAGGGGGCGCGTAAGACCCAGTACTTC. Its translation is CASSEGQGARKTQYF. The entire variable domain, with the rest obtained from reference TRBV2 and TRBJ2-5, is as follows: EPEVTQTPSHQVTQMGQEVILRCVPISNHLYFYWYRQILGQKVEFLVSFYNNEISEKSEIFDDQFSVERPDGSNFTLKIRSTKLEDSAMYFCASSEGQGARKTQYFGPGTRLLVL.

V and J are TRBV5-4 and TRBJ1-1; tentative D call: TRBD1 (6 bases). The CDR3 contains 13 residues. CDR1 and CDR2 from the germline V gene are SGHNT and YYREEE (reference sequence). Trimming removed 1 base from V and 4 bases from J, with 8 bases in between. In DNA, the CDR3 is TGTGCCAGCAGCTTGCCAGGGGCCACTGAAGCTTTCTTT. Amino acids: CASSLPGATEAFF. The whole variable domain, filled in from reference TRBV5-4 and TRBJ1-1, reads ETGVTQSPTHLIKTRGQQVTLRCSSQSGHNTVSWYQQALGQGPQFIFQYYREEENGRGNFPPRFSGLQFPNYSSELNVNALELDDSALYLCASSLPGATEAFFGQGTRLTVV.

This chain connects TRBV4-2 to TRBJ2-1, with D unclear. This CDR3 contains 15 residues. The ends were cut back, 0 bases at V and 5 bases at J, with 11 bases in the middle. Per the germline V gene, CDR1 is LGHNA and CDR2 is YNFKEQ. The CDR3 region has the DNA TGTGCCAGCAGCCAAGATAATTACGAGAACAATGAGCAGTTCTTC. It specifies CASSQDNYENNEQFF.

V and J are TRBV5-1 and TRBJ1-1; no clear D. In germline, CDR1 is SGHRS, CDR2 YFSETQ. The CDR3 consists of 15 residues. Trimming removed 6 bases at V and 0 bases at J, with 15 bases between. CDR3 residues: CASTAQEGMNTEAFF. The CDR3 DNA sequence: TGCGCCAGCACCGCCCAAGAGGGCATGAACACTGAAGCTTTCTTT.

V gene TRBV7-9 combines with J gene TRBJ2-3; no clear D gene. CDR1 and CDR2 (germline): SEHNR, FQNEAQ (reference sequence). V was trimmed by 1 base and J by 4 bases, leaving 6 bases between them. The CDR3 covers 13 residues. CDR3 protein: CASSLGASDTQYF. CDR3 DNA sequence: TGTGCCAGCAGCTTAGGGGCTTCAGATACGCAGTATTTT.

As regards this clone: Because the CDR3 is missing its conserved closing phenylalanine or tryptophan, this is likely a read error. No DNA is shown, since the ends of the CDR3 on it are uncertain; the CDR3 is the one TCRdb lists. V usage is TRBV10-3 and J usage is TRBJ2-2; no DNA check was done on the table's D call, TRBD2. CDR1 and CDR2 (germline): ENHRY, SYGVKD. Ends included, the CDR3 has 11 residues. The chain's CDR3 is CATGPGLAGIH.

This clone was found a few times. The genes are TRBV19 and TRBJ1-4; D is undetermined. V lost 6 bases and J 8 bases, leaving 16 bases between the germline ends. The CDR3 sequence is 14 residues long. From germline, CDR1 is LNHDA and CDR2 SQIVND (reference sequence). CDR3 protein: CASRPGSRYEKLFF. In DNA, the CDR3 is TGTGCCAGTAGGCCCGGGAGTAGGTACGAAAAACTGTTTTTT. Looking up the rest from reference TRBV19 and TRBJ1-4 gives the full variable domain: DGGITQSPKYLFRKEGQNVTLSCEQNLNHDAMYWYRQDPGQGLRLIYYSQIVNDFQKGDIAEGYSVSREKKESFPLTVTSAQKNPTAFYLCASRPGSRYEKLFFGSGTQLSVL.

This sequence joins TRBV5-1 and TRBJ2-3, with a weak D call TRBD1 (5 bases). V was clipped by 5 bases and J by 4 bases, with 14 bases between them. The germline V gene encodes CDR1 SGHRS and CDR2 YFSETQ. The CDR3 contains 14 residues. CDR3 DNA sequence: TGCGCCAGCAGGTCTCAGGGATCGGCAGATACGCAGTATTTT. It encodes CASRSQGSADTQYF.

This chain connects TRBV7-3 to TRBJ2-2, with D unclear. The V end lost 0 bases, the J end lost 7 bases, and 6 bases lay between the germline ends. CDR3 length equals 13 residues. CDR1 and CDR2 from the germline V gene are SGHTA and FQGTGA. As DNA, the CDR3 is TGTGCCAGCAGCTTAACGAGGAGCGGGGAGCTGTTTTTT. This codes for CASSLTRSGELFF.